Following are 14 T cell receptor beta chains from one sample sequenced in a study of blood T cell repertoires in COVID-19. Profiling relied on immunoSEQ multiplex PCR, and the TCRdb table lists in-frame clones only, not all of them. The sample lists about 180,000 clones; about 90% were seen once. The specimen was PBMCs or T cells enriched from blood (not recorded which). The receptors were sampled from a human donor with acute COVID-19. The donor label of this sample is uncertain.

This clone was picked up one time. The same CDR3 is also encoded by other DNA sequences in this sample. The CDR3 sequence is CASSPRTGNEKLFF. Written as DNA, the CDR3 is TGTGCCAGCAGCCCAAGGACAGGGAACGAAAAACTGTTTTTT. The genes are TRBV7-2 and TRBJ1-4, with 8 bases identical to TRBD1. Losses at the gene ends were 5 bases for V and 8 bases for J; bases not matched to a gene: 7. The CDR3 length is 14 residues. Germline CDR1 SGHTA, CDR2 FQGNSA. Full variable domain (missing parts from reference TRBV7-2 and TRBJ1-4): GAGVSQSPSNKVTEKGKDVELRCDPISGHTALYWYRQSLGQGLEFLIYFQGNSAPDKSGLPSDRFSAERTGGSVSTLTIQRTQQEDSAVYLCASSPRTGNEKLFFGSGTQLSVL.

The genes are TRBV20-1 and TRBJ1-1; no firm D call. V lost 7 bases and J lost 0, with 6 bases in between. Germline V gene data show CDR1 as DFQATT and CDR2 as SNEGSKA (reference sequence). The CDR3 has 11 amino acids. DNA of the CDR3: TGCAGTGGTTTAATGAACACTGAAGCTTTCTTT. This translates into CSGLMNTEAFF.

This chain uses TRBV5-4 with TRBJ2-7; D possibly corresponds to TRBD2 (5 bases). The CDR3 extends over 15 amino acids. Germline V lookup: CDR1 SGHNT, CDR2 YYREEE (reference sequence). The V end lost 8 bases, the J end lost 2 bases, and 20 bases lay between the germline ends. DNA for the CDR3: TGTGCCAGACACTCGATGGAGGCGCCTCCCTACGAGCAGTACTTC. Protein: CARHSMEAPPYEQYF.

The table lists this clone with a count of one. The chain is built from TRBV7-2 and TRBJ2-1, with 9 bases lining up with TRBD1. Trimming at V came to 3 bases and at J to 6 bases, leaving 3 bases not matched to a gene. Germline CDR1 and CDR2: SGHTA and FQGNSA. The CDR3 covers 14 residues. This CDR3 is CASSFDRGTNEQFF. In nucleotides, the CDR3 is TGTGCCAGCAGCTTCGACAGGGGGACCAATGAGCAGTTCTTC.

The chain uses TRBV5-5 and TRBJ2-7; D is possibly TRBD2 (5 bases). Germline V gene lookup returns CDR1 SGHKS and CDR2 YYEKEE (reference sequence). The CDR3 is 13 residues long. Between the trimmed V and J ends, which lost 6 bases and 3 bases, there was a span of 13 bases. In nucleotides, the CDR3 is TGTGCCAGCACCACCGGCCGGGGCTACGAGCAGTACTTC. It is translated as CASTTGRGYEQYF.

In regard to this clone: This may arise from a read error, as a much more abundant clone is one base away. The chain recombines TRBV12-3 or TRBV12-4 with TRBJ1-1; D remains ambiguous. The CDR3 contains 11 residues. V lost 6 bases, J lost 5 bases, and 7 bases lay in between. The CDR3 is CASSLGTEAFF. The CDR3 DNA is TGTGCCAGCAGCCTCGGGACTGAAGCTTTCTTT.

The V and J genes are TRBV6-5 and TRBJ1-2; D not certain. With 2 bases removed from V and 5 bases from J, the gap between germline ends came to 15 bases. CDR1 and CDR2 (germline): MNHEY, SVGAGI. The CDR3 runs 15 residues. The CDR3 coding sequence is TGTGCCAGCAGTTACAGCCGAACGGGAGGTTATGGCTACACCTTC. This codes for CASSYSRTGGYGYTF.

This clone has a single count. This sequence joins TRBV7-2 and TRBJ1-5, with TRBD1 matching 7 bases. Germline CDR1 reads SGHTA; CDR2 reads FQGNSA. The CDR3 runs 14 residues. Trimming at V came to 3 bases and at J to 2 bases, leaving 1 base not matched to a gene. CDR3 DNA: TGTGCCAGCAGCTTCCAGGGGGGCAATCAGCCCCAGCATTTT. Amino acids: CASSFQGGNQPQHF.

This chain links TRBV10-3 with TRBJ2-7; possibly TRBD2 for D (5 bases). Per the germline V gene, CDR1 is ENHRY and CDR2 is SYGVKD. This CDR3 region has 10 residues. The V gene lost 9 bases and the J gene lost 3 bases, with 6 bases spanning the gap. The CDR3 protein is CAIGGYEQYF. In DNA, the CDR3 is TGTGCCATAGGAGGCTACGAGCAGTACTTC.

The chain joins TRBV7-2 to TRBJ1-5; TRBD1 matches at 8 bases. CDR3 length equals 14 residues. Germline V gene sequence: CDR1 SGHTA, CDR2 FQGNSA. Unmatched junction bases numbered 8, after V lost 3 bases and J lost 10 bases. Written as DNA, the CDR3 is TGTGCCAGCAGCTTGGGACAGGCCCCAGACCCCCAGCATTTT. This codes for CASSLGQAPDPQHF.

V usage is TRBV25-1 and J usage is TRBJ1-1, with a tentative D call TRBD1 (6 bases). Trimming left V 4 bases short and J 4 bases short, with 13 bases between. Germline V gene lookup returns CDR1 MGHDK and CDR2 SYGVNS. CDR3 length: 14 residues. The chain's CDR3 is CASSAGTRITEAFF. CDR3 sequence (DNA): TGTGCCAGCAGTGCCGGGACAAGGATCACTGAAGCTTTCTTT.

The chain recombines TRBV16 with TRBJ1-4; the D is unclear. The CDR3 consists of 13 residues. With 2 bases removed from V and 6 bases from J, the gap between germline ends came to 7 bases. Germline assignment: CDR1 KGHSY and CDR2 FQNENV. CDR3 sequence (DNA): TGTGCCAGCAGCCAAACGGTGGATGAAAAACTGTTTTTT. It translates to CASSQTVDEKLFF.

This clone turned up a few times. The chain carries TRBV6-4 and TRBJ2-1; maybe TRBD2 (5 bases). The V end was cut by 4 bases, the J end by 5 bases, with 12 bases between. CDR1 and CDR2 from the germline V gene are MRHNA and SNTAGT. The CDR3 loop spans 14 amino acids. In DNA form, the CDR3 reads TGTGCCAGCAGTGTTGAATGGCGGGACAATGAGCAGTTCTTC. Translating gives CASSVEWRDNEQFF.

This chain links TRBV30 with TRBJ1-5; D uncertain. The germline V gene has CDR1 GTSNPN and CDR2 SVGIG (reference sequence). This CDR3 has 14 amino acids. V was trimmed by 0 bases and J by 1 base, leaving 7 bases between them. The CDR3 region has the DNA TGTGCCTGGAGTGTTGACGGGAGCAATCAGCCCCAGCATTTT. It specifies CAWSVDGSNQPQHF.